A single sample is the source of the 2 T cell receptor beta chains below, sequenced in a study of lung T cells in sarcoidosis with Löfgren's syndrome. TCRdb reanalysed the reads using MiXCR and keeps one entry per CDR3 protein. The repertoire holds tens of thousands of distinct CDR3 sequences, with over 20% as singletons. The specimen sequenced was CD4+ T cells from PBMCs. The receptors here all came from a human donor with sarcoidosis (Löfgren's syndrome or another form), or a control subject (not recorded which).

With respect to this clonotype: Given a much more abundant clone one base away, this may be a read error. This chain uses TRBV7-9 with TRBJ1-2; D may be TRBD1 (6 bases). Germline CDR1 is SEHNR and CDR2 is FQNEAQ (reference sequence). There are 13 residues in the CDR3. The CDR3 is CAGSPGQFNGYTF. Written as DNA, the CDR3 is TGTGCCGGCAGCCCCGGACAGTTTAATGGCTACACCTTC.

This clonotype occurred many times. The rearrangement uses TRBV6-2 or TRBV6-3 and TRBJ2-1; 7 bases match TRBD2. Germline CDR1 MNHEY, CDR2 SVGEGT. V lost 7 bases, J lost 9 bases, and 18 bases stayed unmatched. The CDR3 runs to 16 residues. The CDR3: CASTHWGEGRVIEQFF. DNA for the CDR3: TGTGCCAGCACCCACTGGGGGGAGGGCCGGGTGATTGAGCAGTTCTTC.